This TCR beta chain was captured in a study of T-cell reconstitution after alpha-beta-depleted transplantation in children. Study-level findings and limits: As was reported, about two months after transplant, alpha-beta T cells came from several hundred expanded graft clones. At day 60, the high TCRbeta diversity found in some patients originated from recipient T cells and thymic progenitors that had survived.

A word on this clonotype: Its antigen is not identified.

This CDR3 has 17 amino acids. V gave up 6 bases and J gave up 4 bases; unmatched junction bases: 6. Unique molecular identifiers were incorporated when the TCRbeta library was constructed. A single record per CDR3 protein comes from TCRdb applying MiXCR to the PCR reads. The table lists over 450,000 distinct CDR3 sequences, 10% of them singletons, with 2% in the top ten. The TCR originated in a child aged 2-15 years with inherited bone marrow failure, due to receive a stem cell transplant. This material consisted of PBMCs, taken before TCRalphabeta/CD19-depleted stem cell transplant. The genes are TRBV12-3 or TRBV12-4 and TRBJ2-6; 13 nucleotides match TRBD2. The CDR3 bases are TGTGCCAGCAGCCGACTAGCGGGAGGCGGCGGGGCCAACGTCCTGACTTTC. Translated: CASSRLAGGGGANVLTF.